The rows below give T cell receptor beta chains drawn from one sample of a study of blood T cell repertoires in COVID-19. Libraries were prepared by immunoSEQ multiplex PCR; TCRdb keeps only in-frame clonotypes and omits some of them. The repertoire consists of about 100,000 clones, with more than 85% occurring once and the leading ten covering around 2.1%. Sequences were obtained from peripheral blood. The receptors stem from a man aged 50 to 60 with active COVID-19. Both conserved end residues are trimmed from each CDR3. D genes are given only for firm matches.

d_gene: -
j_gene: TRBJ2-1
v_gene: TRBV5-1
CDR3aa: ASSPTVREEQF

d_gene: -
j_gene: TRBJ1-4
v_gene: TRBV28
CDR3aa: ASSPLGDTKKLF

d_gene: TRBD1
j_gene: TRBJ2-3
v_gene: TRBV7-2
CDR3aa: ASSLRQGETDTQY

d_gene: -
j_gene: TRBJ2-6
v_gene: TRBV27
CDR3aa: ASSLYSPVDSGANVLT

d_gene: -
j_gene: TRBJ2-5
v_gene: TRBV6-6
CDR3aa: ASSYTPQETQY

d_gene: -
j_gene: TRBJ1-2
v_gene: TRBV5-1
CDR3aa: ASSLVGDYGYT

d_gene: TRBD2
j_gene: TRBJ2-2
v_gene: TRBV27
CDR3aa: ASSFWRGGGSGELF

d_gene: -
j_gene: TRBJ2-2
v_gene: TRBV14
CDR3aa: ASSLKGVAGELF

d_gene: -
j_gene: TRBJ2-3
v_gene: TRBV7-9
CDR3aa: ASSFYGRPDTQY

d_gene: -
j_gene: TRBJ1-3
v_gene: TRBV19
CDR3aa: ASSQVGGHSGNTIY

d_gene: -
j_gene: TRBJ1-5
v_gene: TRBV28
CDR3aa: ASSGEGGGNQPQH

d_gene: -
j_gene: TRBJ2-6
v_gene: TRBV7-7
CDR3aa: ASSPDRSGANVLT

d_gene: -
j_gene: TRBJ2-5
v_gene: TRBV5-4
CDR3aa: ASSLGPGETQY

d_gene: TRBD1
j_gene: TRBJ1-6
v_gene: TRBV2
CDR3aa: ASSPTGGYQFTLH

d_gene: -
j_gene: TRBJ2-1
v_gene: TRBV7-9
CDR3aa: ASSEISGGSYNEQF

d_gene: -
j_gene: TRBJ2-1
v_gene: TRBV4-2
CDR3aa: ASSQEVALTNNEQF